One sample yielded the 2 T cell receptor beta chains listed below, sequenced in a study of identifying expanded T cells in peripheral blood (dated by TCRdb to between 2018 and 2020). The receptor library was made with the immunoSEQ multiplex PCR assay. TCRdb re-hosts the immuneACCESS table, in-frame sequences only. Its copies lack some clones; in the studies checked, an unresolved V gene accounts for under half of them, and the cause for the rest is not known. Across this sample there are about 85,000 clones, with 88% seen only once. Around 20% of the sample rests with the top ten. Sequencing was performed on blood. These receptors came from a person between 18 and 75 years old in good health.

The rearrangement joins TRBV7-7 to TRBJ2-1; D remains ambiguous. From germline, CDR1 is SSHAT and CDR2 FNYEAQ (reference sequence). This CDR3 has 13 residues. Trimming cost V 1 base and J 5 bases, with 6 bases left between them. The CDR3 coding sequence is TGTGCCAGCAGCTTAGGTTTCGACAATGAGCAGTTCTTC. Its protein is CASSLGFDNEQFF.

CDR3: CASSLVTRTGRYVYEQYF. The CDR3 coding sequence is TGTGCCAGCAGCTTAGTGACCCGGACAGGCCGATATGTCTACGAGCAGTACTTC. The chain couples TRBV7-9 to TRBJ2-7; 7 bases align to TRBD1. This CDR3 comprises 18 residues. Unmatched junction bases numbered 15, after V lost 1 base and J lost 3 bases. Germline CDR1 SEHNR, CDR2 FQNEAQ (reference sequence).